These 23 T cell receptor beta chains came from one sample sequenced in a study of blood T cell repertoires in COVID-19. The repertoire was sequenced with immunoSEQ multiplex PCR; TCRdb's copy has only in-frame clones and lacks some. This sample yields 350,000 to 400,000 clones, of which 90% are seen a single time; around 7% belongs to the top ten. Sequenced: peripheral blood. The receptors shown here come from a man between 18 and 35 years old with active or convalescent COVID-19.

As DNA, the CDR3 is TGTGCCAGCAGTTATTCCCGAGGAGCGGGAGATCCCTACGAGCAGTACTTC. It yields the protein CASSYSRGAGDPYEQYF. The gene calls are TRBV6-2 or TRBV6-3 and TRBJ2-7; the match to TRBD2 covers 8 bases. J lost 2 bases, V lost 3 bases, and 12 bases had no gene match. The CDR3 extends over 17 amino acids. CDR1 is MNHEY, CDR2 SVGEGT, per germline.

This chain connects TRBV7-3 to TRBJ2-1; 9 bases agree with TRBD1. From germline, CDR1 is SGHTA and CDR2 FQGTGA. The CDR3 consists of 16 residues. The ends lost 1 base at V and 10 bases at J; junction bases unmatched: 11. For the CDR3, the DNA is TGTGCCAGCAGCTTAAGGGGACAGGGACGAATGAAGGAGCAGTTCTTC. Its protein is CASSLRGQGRMKEQFF.

The rearrangement joins TRBV11-1 to TRBJ2-3; TRBD1 matches at 8 bases. Per germline, CDR1 SGHAT and CDR2 FQDESV (reference sequence). The CDR3 loop spans 15 amino acids. The V gene end was trimmed by 7 bases and the J gene end by 0 bases; junction bases not matched to a gene: 6. The CDR3 here is CASTTGQGSTDTQYF. The CDR3 DNA follows: TGTGCCAGCACAACCGGACAGGGTAGCACAGATACGCAGTATTTT.

This clone was counted a few times. The genes are TRBV9 and TRBJ1-5; D not resolved. The germline V gene has CDR1 SGDLS and CDR2 YYNGEE. V lost 0 bases and J lost 3, with 4 bases in between. The CDR3 consists of 13 residues. For the CDR3, the DNA is TGTGCCAGCAGCGTAGGTAACAATCAGCCCCAGCATTTT. Its protein is CASSVGNNQPQHF.

This clone was counted a single time. The V and J genes are TRBV30 and TRBJ2-1, with 9 nucleotides matching TRBD2. The CDR3 totals 11 residues. V lost 2 bases and J lost 15; bases outside the gene matches: 5. Germline V gene data show CDR1 as GTSNPN and CDR2 as SVGIG (reference sequence). CDR3 sequence: CAWSTGTSSFF. The CDR3 DNA follows: TGTGCCTGGAGTACTGGGACTAGCTCGTTCTTC.

This clone was seen a few times. The chain joins TRBV28 to TRBJ2-1; 8 bases are shared with TRBD2. Germline CDR1 is MDHEN and CDR2 is SYDVKM. The V and J ends lost 3 bases and 5 bases, in that order; junction bases with no gene match: 12. The CDR3 sequence is 17 residues long. As DNA, the CDR3 is TGTGCCAGCAGTTTGGCAGGGAGCGGGAGTAGGGACAATGAGCAGTTCTTC. Translation: CASSLAGSGSRDNEQFF.

The chain is built from TRBV24-1 and TRBJ1-5; 9 bases are a match to TRBD1. Per the germline V gene, CDR1 is KGHDR and CDR2 is SFDVKD. There are 16 residues in the CDR3. V shed 4 bases, J shed 2 bases, and the junction held 5 bases outside the gene matches. The CDR3 sequence: CATSERTGVGNQPQHF. The CDR3 DNA sequence: TGTGCCACCAGTGAAAGGACAGGGGTGGGCAATCAGCCCCAGCATTTT.

The J gene is TRBJ1-3, the V gene TRBV6-5; 8 positions agree with TRBD1. The CDR3 has 16 residues. V was clipped by 2 bases and J by 2 bases; unmatched bases: 5. CDR1 and CDR2 from the germline V gene are MNHEY and SVGAGI. The CDR3 is CASSYTGQATGNTIYF. In DNA form, the CDR3 reads TGTGCCAGCAGTTACACGGGACAGGCCACTGGAAACACCATATATTTT.

This clone was seen just once. The chain has TRBV5-6 and TRBJ2-1; no reliable D call. Germline V gives CDR1 SGHDT, CDR2 YYEEEE. The V gene lost 2 bases and the J gene lost 3 bases, with 9 bases spanning the gap. This CDR3 has 14 amino acids. DNA of the CDR3: TGTGCCAGCAGCTTCCCTCGGTACTACAATGAGCAGTTCTTC. Translating gives CASSFPRYYNEQFF.

V and J are TRBV27 and TRBJ2-3; D is unclear. Trimming left V 4 bases short and J 1 base short, with 6 bases between. The length of the CDR3 is 13 residues. CDR1 MNHEY and CDR2 SMNVEV come from the germline V gene (reference sequence). CDR3 amino acids: CASSSYGTDTQYF. The DNA for the CDR3 is TGTGCCAGCAGTTCCTATGGCACAGATACGCAGTATTTT.

This clone was seen a few times. This sample also contains other DNA sequences that code for the same CDR3. V is TRBV4-1 and J is TRBJ1-5; 9 bases fit TRBD1. V lost 3 bases and J lost 7; bases outside the gene matches: 1. This CDR3 region has 13 residues. The germline gives CDR1 MGHRA, CDR2 YSYEKL. CDR3: CASSQDRGQPQHF. Here the CDR3 DNA reads TGCGCCAGCAGCCAGGACAGGGGCCAGCCCCAGCATTTT.

The chain recombines TRBV27 with TRBJ2-1, with 8 bases lining up with TRBD2. The length of the CDR3 is 16 residues. Germline-derived CDR1 and CDR2 are MNHEY and SMNVEV (reference sequence). The V gene end was trimmed by 4 bases and the J gene end by 0 bases; junction bases not matched to a gene: 5. The CDR3 reads CASSWIAGSSYNEQFF. As DNA, the CDR3 is TGTGCCAGCAGTTGGATAGCGGGGAGCTCCTACAATGAGCAGTTCTTC.

The chain uses TRBV6-2 or TRBV6-3 and TRBJ2-7; 8 bases fit TRBD1. CDR1 and CDR2 (germline): MNHEY, SVGEGT. V lost 0 bases and J lost 2; bases outside the gene matches: 6. This CDR3 region has 16 residues. Here the CDR3 reads CASSYSRTGRTYEQYF. The CDR3 nucleotides read TGTGCCAGCAGTTACTCTAGGACAGGGAGAACCTACGAGCAGTACTTC.

V gene TRBV4-3 combines with J gene TRBJ1-5; TRBD1 agrees at 8 bases. The CDR3 loop spans 16 amino acids. Germline CDR1 is LGHNA and CDR2 is YSLEER. Trimming at V came to 1 base and at J to 7 bases, leaving 9 bases not matched to a gene. The CDR3 sequence: CASSQATDRGWQPQHF. DNA of the CDR3: TGCGCCAGCAGCCAAGCGACTGACAGGGGTTGGCAGCCCCAGCATTTT.

The gene calls are TRBV28 and TRBJ1-4; no reliable D call. The germline CDR1 and CDR2 sequences are MDHEN and SYDVKM. The V gene lost 7 bases and the J gene lost 3 bases, with 21 bases spanning the gap. The CDR3 has 17 residues. CDR3 sequence (DNA): TGTGCCAGCAACAACCCCGCCGCGGGGTTGGCTAATGAAAAACTGTTTTTT. Its translation is CASNNPAAGLANEKLFF.

This chain links TRBV28 with TRBJ2-3; D not certain. Germline loops: CDR1 MDHEN, CDR2 SYDVKM. This CDR3 is built from 16 residues. V was cut by 8 bases and J by 0 bases, with 18 bases left in between. CDR3 sequence reads: CASGRLQATSTDTQYF. CDR3 DNA sequence: TGTGCCAGCGGCCGCCTACAAGCGACTAGCACAGATACGCAGTATTTT.

This sequence joins TRBV9 and TRBJ2-3; the match to TRBD2 covers 8 bases. Per germline, CDR1 SGDLS and CDR2 YYNGEE. V shed 0 bases, J shed 3 bases, and the junction held 3 bases outside the gene matches. The CDR3 sequence is 15 residues long. CDR3 amino acids: CASSVAPSGTDTQYF. For the CDR3, the DNA is TGTGCCAGCAGCGTAGCTCCTAGCGGGACAGATACGCAGTATTTT.

The V call is TRBV15, the J call TRBJ2-2; the match to TRBD1 covers 9 bases. The CDR3 sequence is 18 residues long. J lost 0 bases, V lost 1 base, and 6 bases had no gene match. Germline assignment: CDR1 LNHNV and CDR2 YYDKDF (reference sequence). CDR3 sequence reads: CATSRGLGTGTNTGELFF. Written as DNA, the CDR3 is TGTGCCACCAGCAGAGGTTTGGGGACAGGGACGAACACCGGGGAGCTGTTTTTT.

V usage is TRBV28 and J usage is TRBJ1-6, with 11 bases lining up with TRBD1. Germline V CDR1 and CDR2: MDHEN, SYDVKM. The CDR3 sequence is 16 residues long. Trimming removed 3 bases from V and 7 bases from J; junction bases left unmatched: 5. CDR3 nucleotide sequence: TGTGCCAGCAGTTTTCTCGGGGACAGGGGGAATTCACCCCTCCACTTT. Translated: CASSFLGDRGNSPLHF.

V is TRBV6-5 and J is TRBJ2-7, with 7 bases matching TRBD1. Germline values: CDR1 MNHEY, CDR2 SVGAGI. V dropped 6 bases and J dropped 2; count of bases not matched to a gene: 10. This CDR3 is 15 amino acids long. The CDR3 sequence is CASRREPGQTYEQYF. The CDR3 DNA follows: TGTGCCAGCAGAAGAGAACCGGGACAGACCTACGAGCAGTACTTC.

CDR3 amino acids: CASSLGFIGRNEQFF. The CDR3, as DNA: TGCGCCAGCAGCTTGGGTTTCATCGGGAGAAATGAGCAGTTCTTC. This chain joins TRBV5-1 and TRBJ2-1; D perhaps matches TRBD2 (6 bases). Trimming took 0 bases from V and 7 from J, leaving 14 bases between them. From germline, CDR1 is SGHRS and CDR2 YFSETQ. The CDR3 is 15 amino acids.

V usage is TRBV30 and J usage is TRBJ2-7; 15 bases are a match to TRBD2. With 4 bases clipped from V and 7 bases from J, the junction kept 5 bases outside the gene matches. Germline V lookup: CDR1 GTSNPN, CDR2 SVGIG (reference sequence). The CDR3 has 14 amino acids. The CDR3 DNA follows: TGTGCCTGGACCTGGACTAGCGGGAGGGGTGAGCAGTACTTC. Residues: CAWTWTSGRGEQYF.

The sample holds one count of this clone. The chain combines TRBV2 with TRBJ2-1; 9 positions match TRBD2. After removal of 3 bases from V and 0 bases from J, the junction contained 0 bases not matched to a gene. In germline, CDR1 is SNHLY, CDR2 FYNNEI. This CDR3 is built from 15 residues. Here the CDR3 DNA reads TGTGCCAGCAGTGAGCGGGAGGGCTCCTACAATGAGCAGTTCTTC. Amino acids: CASSEREGSYNEQFF.